This TCR beta chain appears in the sequencing data of a study of blood T cell repertoires in COVID-19. What the recovered Cohort 3 donors had was two negative PCRs, clearance, or symptom resolution. Sequencing was performed with immunoSEQ multiplex PCR; in TCRdb, only in-frame clones are kept and a portion is missing. The table shows some 270,000 clones, with roughly 90% occurring only once. This TCR was recovered from a woman in her thirties or forties who had recovered from COVID-19. Material for sequencing was PBMCs or T cells enriched from blood (not recorded which).

Here the CDR3 reads CASSDSSRANVLTF. CDR3 bases: TGTGCCAGCAGTGATTCGAGTAGGGCCAACGTCCTGACTTTC. V gene TRBV25-1 combines with J gene TRBJ2-6; D remains ambiguous. CDR3 size: 14 residues. Trimming shortened V by 3 bases and J by 5 bases, and 8 bases separated the two germline ends. CDR1 and CDR2 from the germline V gene are MGHDK and SYGVNS.